This T cell receptor beta chain appears in the sequencing data of a study of vaccination and CD4 T cells after COVID-19. This sample's treatment: approximately 9-day PBMC culture with coronavirus spike peptide pools or control peptides (ViraFEST assay). CD4+ T cells of the unexposed donor were collected before the COVID-19 pandemic (2011-2018). It was with roughly 9.6 IU/ml IL-2 and around 10 ug/ml peptide pools that 1.5 million to 2.5 million PBMCs per well were cultured. With SARS-CoV-2 S/N and four cold-coronavirus spikes, unexposed-donor CD4+ T cells were probed, cells permitting. This clonotype was seen only a few times. The antigen is undetermined. Trimming took 6 bases from V and 6 from J, leaving 12 bases between them. Germline-derived CDR1 and CDR2 are DFQATT and SNEGSKA (reference sequence). The length of the CDR3 is 11 residues. CD4+ T cells that had been cultured provided DNA sequenced with the Oncomine TCR Beta short-read assay. Genomic DNA from cultured CD4+ T cells was extracted. TCRdb processed the PCR reads anew with MiXCR; each CDR3 protein has one entry. The sample consists of about 6,300 distinct CDR3 sequences, approximately 33% of them appearing once.

The chain combines TRBV20-1 with TRBJ2-7, with D uncertain. Sequencing was done on a sample of CD4+ T cells from blood, cultured in vitro. The sequence was collected from a human donor in good health. The CDR3 DNA sequence: TGCAGTGCCCCAGCTATGGGCGAGCAGTACTTC. Its translation is CSAPAMGEQYF.